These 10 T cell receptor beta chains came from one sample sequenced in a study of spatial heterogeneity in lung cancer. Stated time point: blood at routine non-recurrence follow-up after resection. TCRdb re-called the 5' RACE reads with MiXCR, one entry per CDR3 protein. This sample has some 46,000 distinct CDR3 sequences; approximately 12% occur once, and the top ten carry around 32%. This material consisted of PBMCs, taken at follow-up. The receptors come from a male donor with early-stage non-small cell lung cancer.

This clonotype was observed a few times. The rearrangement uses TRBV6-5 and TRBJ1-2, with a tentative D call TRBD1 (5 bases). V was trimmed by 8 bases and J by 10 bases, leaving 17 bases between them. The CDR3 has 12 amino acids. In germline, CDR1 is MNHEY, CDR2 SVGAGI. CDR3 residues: CASRRGITSYTF. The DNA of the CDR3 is TGTGCCAGCCGAAGGGGCATTACCTCCTACACCTTC.

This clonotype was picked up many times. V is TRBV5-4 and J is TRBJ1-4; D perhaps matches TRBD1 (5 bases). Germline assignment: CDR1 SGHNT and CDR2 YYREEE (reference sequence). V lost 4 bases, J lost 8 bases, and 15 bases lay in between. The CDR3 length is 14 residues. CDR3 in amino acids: CASSPRGGEEKLFF. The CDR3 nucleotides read TGTGCCAGCAGCCCGAGGGGAGGGGAAGAAAAACTGTTTTTT.

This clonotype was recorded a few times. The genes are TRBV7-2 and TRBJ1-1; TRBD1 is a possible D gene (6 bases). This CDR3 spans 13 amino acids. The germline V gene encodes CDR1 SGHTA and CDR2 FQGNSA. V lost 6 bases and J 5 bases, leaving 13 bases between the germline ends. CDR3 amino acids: CASRTGARTEAFF. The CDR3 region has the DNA TGTGCCAGCAGGACGGGGGCTAGAACTGAAGCTTTCTTT.

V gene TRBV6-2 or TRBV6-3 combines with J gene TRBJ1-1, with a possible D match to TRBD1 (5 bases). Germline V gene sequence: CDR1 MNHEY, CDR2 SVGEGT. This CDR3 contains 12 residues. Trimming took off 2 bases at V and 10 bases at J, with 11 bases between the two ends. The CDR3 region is CASSYGGPGAFF. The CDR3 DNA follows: TGTGCCAGCAGTTACGGGGGTCCTGGAGCTTTCTTT.

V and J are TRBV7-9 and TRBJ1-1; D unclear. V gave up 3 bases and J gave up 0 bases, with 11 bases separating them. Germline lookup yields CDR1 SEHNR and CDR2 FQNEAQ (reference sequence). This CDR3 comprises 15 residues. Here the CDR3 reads CASSFYRDLNTEAFF. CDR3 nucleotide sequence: TGTGCCAGCAGCTTCTACCGGGATTTGAACACTGAAGCTTTCTTT.

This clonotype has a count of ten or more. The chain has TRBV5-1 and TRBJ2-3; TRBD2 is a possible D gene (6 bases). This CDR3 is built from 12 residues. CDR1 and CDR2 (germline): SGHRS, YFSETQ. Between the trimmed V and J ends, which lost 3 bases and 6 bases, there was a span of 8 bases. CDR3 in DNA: TGCGCCAGCAGCTGGGGGGAGGATACGCAGTATTTT. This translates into CASSWGEDTQYF.

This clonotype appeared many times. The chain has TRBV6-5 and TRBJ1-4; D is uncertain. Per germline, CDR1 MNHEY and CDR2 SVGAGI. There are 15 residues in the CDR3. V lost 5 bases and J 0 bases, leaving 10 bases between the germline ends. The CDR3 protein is CASSESGATNEKLFF. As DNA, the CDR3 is TGTGCCAGCAGTGAATCTGGCGCAACTAATGAAAAACTGTTTTTT.

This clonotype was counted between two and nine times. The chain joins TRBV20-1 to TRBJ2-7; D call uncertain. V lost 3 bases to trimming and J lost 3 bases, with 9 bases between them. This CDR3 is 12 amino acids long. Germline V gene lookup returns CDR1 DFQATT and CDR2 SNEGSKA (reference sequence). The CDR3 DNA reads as TGCAGTGCTAGTACGAGCAGCTACGAGCAGTACTTC. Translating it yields CSASTSSYEQYF.

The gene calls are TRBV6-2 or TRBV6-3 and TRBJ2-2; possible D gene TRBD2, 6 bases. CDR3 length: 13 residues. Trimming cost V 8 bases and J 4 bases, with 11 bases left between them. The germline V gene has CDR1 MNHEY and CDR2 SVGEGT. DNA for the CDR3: TGTGCCAGCTTGCGGGGATCCACCGGGGAGCTGTTTTTT. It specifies CASLRGSTGELFF.

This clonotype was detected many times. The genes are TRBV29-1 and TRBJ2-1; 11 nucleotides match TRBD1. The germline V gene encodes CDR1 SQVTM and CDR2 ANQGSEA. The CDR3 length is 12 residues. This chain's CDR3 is CTVGQGANEQFF. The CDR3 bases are TGCACCGTAGGACAGGGGGCCAATGAGCAGTTCTTC.